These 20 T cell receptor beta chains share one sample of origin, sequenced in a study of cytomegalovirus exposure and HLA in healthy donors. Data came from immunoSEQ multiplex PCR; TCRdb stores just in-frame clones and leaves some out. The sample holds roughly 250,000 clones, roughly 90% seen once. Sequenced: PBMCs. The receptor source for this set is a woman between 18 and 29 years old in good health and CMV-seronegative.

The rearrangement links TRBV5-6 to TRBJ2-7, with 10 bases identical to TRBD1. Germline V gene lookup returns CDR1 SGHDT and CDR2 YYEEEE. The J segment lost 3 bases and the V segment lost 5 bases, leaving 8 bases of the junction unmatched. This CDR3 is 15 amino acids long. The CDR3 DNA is TGTGCCAGCAGTTTTCCGGGACAGGGGATCTACGAGCAGTACTTC. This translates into CASSFPGQGIYEQYF.

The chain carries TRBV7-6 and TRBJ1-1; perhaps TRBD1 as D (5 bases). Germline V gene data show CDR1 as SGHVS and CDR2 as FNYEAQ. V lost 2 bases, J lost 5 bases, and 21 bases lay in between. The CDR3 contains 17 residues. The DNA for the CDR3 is TGTGCCAGCAGCTTATACGCGGGGGGACTGGGGTTGACTGAAGCTTTCTTT. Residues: CASSLYAGGLGLTEAFF.

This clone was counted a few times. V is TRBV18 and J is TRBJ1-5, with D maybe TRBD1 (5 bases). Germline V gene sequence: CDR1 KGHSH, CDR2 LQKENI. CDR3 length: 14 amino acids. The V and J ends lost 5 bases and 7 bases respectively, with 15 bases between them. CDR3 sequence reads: CASSEIHRGQPQHF. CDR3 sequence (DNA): TGTGCCAGCTCAGAAATTCACCGGGGGCAGCCCCAGCATTTT. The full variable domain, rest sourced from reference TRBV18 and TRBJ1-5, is NAGVMQNPRHLVRRRGQEARLRCSPMKGHSHVYWYRQLPEEGLKFMVYLQKENIIDESGMPKERFSAEFPKEGPSILRIQQVVRGDSAAYFCASSEIHRGQPQHFGDGTRLSIL.

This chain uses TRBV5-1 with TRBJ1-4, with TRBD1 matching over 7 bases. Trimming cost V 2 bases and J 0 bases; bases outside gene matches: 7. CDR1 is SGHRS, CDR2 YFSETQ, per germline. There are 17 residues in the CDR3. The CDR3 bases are TGCGCCAGCAGCTTCAGGGGGGACGAGGCAACTAATGAAAAACTGTTTTTT. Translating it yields CASSFRGDEATNEKLFF.

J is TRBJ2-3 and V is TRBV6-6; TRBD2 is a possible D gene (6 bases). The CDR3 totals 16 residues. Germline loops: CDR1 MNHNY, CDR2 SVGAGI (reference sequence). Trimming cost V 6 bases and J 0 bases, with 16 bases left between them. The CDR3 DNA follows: TGTGCCAGCAGCCCTACTATAGCGGACAGCACAGATACGCAGTATTTT. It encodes CASSPTIADSTDTQYF.

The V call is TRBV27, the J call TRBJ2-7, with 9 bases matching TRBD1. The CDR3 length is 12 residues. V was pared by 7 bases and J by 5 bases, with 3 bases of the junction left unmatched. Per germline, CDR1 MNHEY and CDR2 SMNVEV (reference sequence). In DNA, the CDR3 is TGTGCCAGCACGGGACAGGGCCACGAGCAGTACTTC. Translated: CASTGQGHEQYF.

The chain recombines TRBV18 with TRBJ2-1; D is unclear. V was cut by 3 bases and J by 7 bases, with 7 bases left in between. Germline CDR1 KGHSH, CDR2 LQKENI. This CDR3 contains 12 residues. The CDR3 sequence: CASSPLRNEQFF. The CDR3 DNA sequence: TGTGCCAGCTCACCCCTTCGGAATGAGCAGTTCTTC.

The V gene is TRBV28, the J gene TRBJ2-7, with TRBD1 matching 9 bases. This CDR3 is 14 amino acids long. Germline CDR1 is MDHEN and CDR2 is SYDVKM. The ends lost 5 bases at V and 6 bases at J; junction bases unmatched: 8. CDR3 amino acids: CASSLIQGAGEQYV. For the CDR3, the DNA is TGTGCCAGCAGTCTCATACAGGGGGCGGGCGAGCAGTACGTC.

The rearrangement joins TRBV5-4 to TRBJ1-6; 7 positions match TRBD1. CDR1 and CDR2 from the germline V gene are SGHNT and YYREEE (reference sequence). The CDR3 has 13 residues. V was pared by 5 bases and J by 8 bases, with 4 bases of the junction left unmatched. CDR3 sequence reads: CASRGQSYSPLHF. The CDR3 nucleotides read TGTGCCAGCAGGGGACAGTCGTATTCACCCCTCCACTTT.

Here the CDR3 DNA reads TGCGCCAGCAGTGGGGACAGAGTCTCTGGAAACACCATATATTTT. Its protein is CASSGDRVSGNTIYF. V usage is TRBV5-1 and J usage is TRBJ1-3, with 7 bases aligning to TRBD1. Per germline, CDR1 SGHRS and CDR2 YFSETQ. The CDR3 runs to 15 residues. J was trimmed by 0 bases and V by 5 bases; bases with no gene match: 5. Drawing the rest from reference TRBV5-1 and TRBJ1-3, the complete variable domain is KAGVTQTPRYLIKTRGQQVTLSCSPISGHRSVSWYQQTPGQGLQFLFEYFSETQRNKGNFPGRFSGRQFSNSRSEMNVSTLELGDSALYLCASSGDRVSGNTIYFGEGSWLTVV.

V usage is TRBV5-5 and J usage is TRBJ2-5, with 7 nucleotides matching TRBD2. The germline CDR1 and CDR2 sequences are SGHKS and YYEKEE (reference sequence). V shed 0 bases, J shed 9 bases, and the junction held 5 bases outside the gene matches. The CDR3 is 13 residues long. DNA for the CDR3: TGTGCCAGCAGCTTGGGAGGGGAGGGGCCCCAGTACTTC. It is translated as CASSLGGEGPQYF.

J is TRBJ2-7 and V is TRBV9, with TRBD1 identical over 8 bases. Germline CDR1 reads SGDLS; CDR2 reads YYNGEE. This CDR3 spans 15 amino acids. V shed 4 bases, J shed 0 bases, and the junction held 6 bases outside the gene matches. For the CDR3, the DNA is TGTGCCAGCAGCCCTCGGACAGGGAGCTCCTACGAGCAGTACTTC. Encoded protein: CASSPRTGSSYEQYF.

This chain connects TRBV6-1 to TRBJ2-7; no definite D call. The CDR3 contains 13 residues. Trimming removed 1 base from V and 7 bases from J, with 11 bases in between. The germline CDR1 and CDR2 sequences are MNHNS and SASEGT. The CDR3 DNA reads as TGTGCCAGCAGTGAAGTGACACCCTGGGAGCAGTACGTC. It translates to CASSEVTPWEQYV.

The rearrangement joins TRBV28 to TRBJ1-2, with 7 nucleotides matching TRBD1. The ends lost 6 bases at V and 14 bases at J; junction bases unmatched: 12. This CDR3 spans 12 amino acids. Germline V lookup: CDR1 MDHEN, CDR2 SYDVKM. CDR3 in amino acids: CASRPQQGRGTF. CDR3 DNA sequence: TGTGCCAGCAGGCCCCAACAGGGCAGGGGGACCTTC.

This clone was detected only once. The CDR3 region has the DNA TGTGCCAGCAGCTTAGTTACAGGGGTACAGGGCTACACCTTC. It is translated as CASSLVTGVQGYTF. V gene TRBV11-2 combines with J gene TRBJ1-2, with TRBD1 identical over 7 bases. The CDR3 has 14 residues. The V segment lost 1 base and the J segment 8 bases; nucleotides outside the gene matches: 7. CDR1 is SGHAT, CDR2 FQNNGV, per germline.

Here the CDR3 reads CASKLQGSTDTQYF. For the CDR3, the DNA is TGCGCCAGTAAACTTCAGGGGAGCACAGATACGCAGTATTTT. V and J are TRBV5-1 and TRBJ2-3; D is possibly TRBD1 (6 bases). This CDR3 contains 14 residues. V lost 8 bases and J 0 bases, leaving 13 bases between the germline ends. Germline-derived CDR1 and CDR2 are SGHRS and YFSETQ.

In DNA form, the CDR3 reads TGTGCCAGCAGACCGATAGCGGGGGGCCCTTACAATGAGCAGTTCTTC. Translation: CASRPIAGGPYNEQFF. V and J are TRBV14 and TRBJ2-1, with 10 bases fitting TRBD2. Germline-derived CDR1 and CDR2 are SGHDN and FVKESK. The CDR3 extends over 16 amino acids. With 6 bases clipped from V and 4 bases from J, the junction kept 9 bases outside the gene matches.

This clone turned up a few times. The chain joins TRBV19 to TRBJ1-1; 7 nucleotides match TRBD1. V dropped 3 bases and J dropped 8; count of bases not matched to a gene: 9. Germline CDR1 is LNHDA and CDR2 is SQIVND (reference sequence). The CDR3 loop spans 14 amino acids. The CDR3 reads CASSMGQGVGEAFF. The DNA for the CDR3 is TGTGCCAGTAGTATGGGTCAGGGGGTTGGAGAAGCTTTCTTT. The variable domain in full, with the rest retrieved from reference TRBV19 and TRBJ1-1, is DGGITQSPKYLFRKEGQNVTLSCEQNLNHDAMYWYRQDPGQGLRLIYYSQIVNDFQKGDIAEGYSVSREKKESFPLTVTSAQKNPTAFYLCASSMGQGVGEAFFGQGTRLTVV.

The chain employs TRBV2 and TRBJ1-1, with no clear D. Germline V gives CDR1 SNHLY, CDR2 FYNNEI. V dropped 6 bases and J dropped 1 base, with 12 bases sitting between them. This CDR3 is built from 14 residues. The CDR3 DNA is TGTGCCAGCAGCGTAAACAACAAGAACACTGAAGCTTTCTTT. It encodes CASSVNNKNTEAFF.

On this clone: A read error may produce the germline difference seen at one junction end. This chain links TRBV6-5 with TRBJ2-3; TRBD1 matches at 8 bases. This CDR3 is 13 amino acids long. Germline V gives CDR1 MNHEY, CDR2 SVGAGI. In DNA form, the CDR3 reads TGTGCCAGCAGTTACTCCTCCGACAGGGGCTTAAATTTT. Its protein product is CASSYSSDRGLNF.